Listed below are T cell receptor beta chains from one sample, sequenced in a study of T-cell memory formation after mild COVID-19. TCRdb re-called the 5' RACE reads with MiXCR, one entry per CDR3 protein. This table holds 350,000 to 450,000 distinct CDR3 sequences, roughly 26% found once. Sequenced input: PBMCs or a T cell subset sorted from them (not recorded which). These receptors all come from an adult woman who had mild COVID-19 (a few samples of this study predate the infection). Cell type and time point are not known. Each CDR3 is given with its conserved first and last residue. The D gene is left open where the match is weak. Expanded clones get a size class; other rows say once, few or many, or leave the size out.

CDR3 length	V gene	clone size	D gene	J gene	CDR3 protein	CDR3 DNA
17	TRBV27	few	NA	TRBJ1-2	CASSSNGPLGLNYGYTF	TGTGCCAGCAGCTCAAATGGACCACTAGGGTTGAACTATGGCTACACCTTC
14	TRBV9	few	NA	TRBJ2-7	CASSVVPSSYEQYF	TGTGCCAGCAGCGTAGTCCCTAGCAGCTACGAGCAGTACTTC
14	TRBV3-1	NA	NA	TRBJ1-3	CASMMTDSGNTIYF	TGTGCCAGCATGATGACAGATTCTGGAAACACCATATATTTT
15	TRBV12-3/TRBV12-4	NA	TRBD1	TRBJ1-2	CASRPEQGWDYGYTF	TGTGCCAGCAGACCAGAACAGGGGTGGGACTATGGCTACACCTTC
13	TRBV10-3	few	TRBD2	TRBJ2-1	CAISPRGDSEQFF	TGTGCCATCAGTCCCCGGGGGGATAGTGAGCAGTTCTTC
15	TRBV12-3/TRBV12-4	few	TRBD1	TRBJ1-5	CASSSGQGGHQPQHF	TGTGCCAGCAGTTCGGGACAGGGAGGTCATCAGCCCCAGCATTTT
13	TRBV29-1	many	NA	TRBJ2-1	CSVASSSYNEQFF	TGCAGCGTTGCTAGCTCATCCTACAATGAGCAGTTCTTC
14	TRBV27	NA	NA	TRBJ2-5	CASSLWGYQETQYF	TGTGCCAGCAGTTTGTGGGGGTACCAAGAGACCCAGTACTTC
18	TRBV4-3	NA	NA	TRBJ1-1	CASSQVLLRIDRGAEAFF	TGCGCCAGCAGCCAAGTTCTACTCCGCATAGATAGGGGGGCTGAAGCTTTCTTT
14	TRBV27	NA	TRBD1	TRBJ2-5	CASSLRGRRETQYF	TGTGCCAGCAGTCTCAGGGGGCGCAGGGAGACCCAGTACTTC
16	TRBV20-1	NA	NA	TRBJ2-7	CSASPFLTGVSYEQYF	TGCAGTGCTTCACCTTTCTTAACGGGTGTCTCCTACGAGCAGTACTTC
14	TRBV14	NA	TRBD1	TRBJ2-1	CASSRDRGYLEQFF	TGTGCCAGCAGTCGGGACAGGGGGTACCTTGAGCAGTTCTTC
14	TRBV6-5	NA	TRBD1	TRBJ2-4	CASSQLGQGDIQYF	TGTGCCAGCAGTCAATTGGGACAGGGAGACATTCAGTACTTC
15	TRBV7-8	few	TRBD2	TRBJ2-1	CASSPTSVSYNEQFF	TGTGCCAGCAGCCCAACTAGCGTCTCCTACAATGAGCAGTTCTTC
15	TRBV5-1	NA	NA	TRBJ1-1	CASSLVAKVRTEAFF	TGCGCCAGCAGCTTGGTGGCCAAGGTTAGGACTGAAGCTTTCTTT
15	TRBV7-2	NA	TRBD2	TRBJ2-1	CASTISGSAHNEQFF	TGTGCCAGCACCATCAGCGGGAGTGCCCACAATGAGCAGTTCTTC
19	TRBV3-1	few	TRBD2	TRBJ2-5	CASSQVSRLADLLQETQYF	TGTGCCAGCAGCCAAGTTTCCCGACTAGCGGATCTATTGCAAGAGACCCAGTACTTC
15	TRBV6-5	few	NA	TRBJ2-2	CASSYWQTNTGELFF	TGTGCCAGCAGTTACTGGCAGACGAACACCGGGGAGCTGTTTTTT
15	TRBV21-1	NA	NA	TRBJ2-7	CASSISRETAYEQYF	TGTGCCAGCAGCATCTCGCGGGAGACTGCCTACGAGCAGTACTTC
14	TRBV9	NA	NA	TRBJ2-4	CASSVGGYDNIQYF	TGTGCCAGCAGCGTTGGGGGGTATGATAACATTCAGTACTTC
15	TRBV7-9	few	NA	TRBJ1-4	CASSPANVIHEKLFF	TGTGCCAGCAGCCCCGCAAATGTGATCCATGAAAAACTGTTTTTT
16	TRBV7-9	NA	NA	TRBJ2-1	CASSPILGSSYNEQFF	TGTGCCAGCAGCCCGATTCTAGGAAGCTCCTACAATGAGCAGTTCTTC
14	TRBV19	NA	TRBD2	TRBJ2-1	CASRGTGTSNGQFF	TGTGCCAGTAGAGGGACCGGGACTAGCAATGGGCAGTTCTTC
12	TRBV7-8	few	NA	TRBJ2-3	CASSLVGMSQYF	TGTGCCAGCAGCTTAGTGGGGATGTCGCAGTATTTT
14	TRBV7-2	many	NA	TRBJ1-6	CASSFRGRDSPLHF	TGTGCCAGCAGCTTCCGGGGGCGGGATTCACCCCTCCACTTT
16	TRBV6-5	few	NA	TRBJ2-1	CASRPAGGRSYNEQFF	TGTGCCAGCAGACCTGCGGGCGGCCGCTCCTACAATGAGCAGTTCTTC
13	TRBV27	few	NA	TRBJ2-3	CASRRRGTDTQYF	TGTGCCAGCAGACGGCGGGGAACAGATACGCAGTATTTT
13	TRBV29-1	NA	NA	TRBJ2-7	CRVEQGGTYEQYF	TGCAGAGTTGAGCAGGGGGGGACCTACGAGCAGTACTTC
13	TRBV24-1	few	NA	TRBJ2-5	CATSDPRAETQYF	TGTGCCACCAGTGACCCCAGGGCGGAGACCCAGTACTTC
13	TRBV11-2	few	NA	TRBJ1-2	CASSQGQSYGYTF	TGTGCCAGCAGCCAAGGACAGTCCTATGGCTACACCTTC
16	TRBV4-1	few	NA	TRBJ1-1	CASSPKQGGGNTEAFF	TGCGCCAGCAGCCCAAAGCAGGGTGGGGGCAACACTGAAGCTTTCTTT
13	TRBV6-2/TRBV6-3	NA	TRBD1	TRBJ2-7	CASSSTGVHEQYF	TGTGCCAGCAGTTCTACAGGGGTCCACGAGCAGTACTTC
14	TRBV5-6	few	NA	TRBJ1-1	CASNPAGTNTEAFF	TGTGCCAGCAACCCGGCGGGGACGAACACTGAAGCTTTCTTT
13	TRBV5-1	few	NA	TRBJ2-7	CASRVTGNYEQYF	TGCGCCAGCAGAGTAACTGGGAACTACGAGCAGTACTTC
16	TRBV11-1	NA	TRBD1	TRBJ2-2	CASSRGQGAPTGELFF	TGTGCCAGCAGCAGGGGACAGGGGGCTCCCACCGGGGAGCTGTTTTTT
17	TRBV3-1	NA	TRBD1	TRBJ1-5	CASSQLSGTGGNQPQHF	TGTGCCAGCAGCCAACTCTCCGGGACAGGGGGCAACCAGCCCCAGCATTTT
16	TRBV12-3/TRBV12-4	NA	NA	TRBJ2-6	CASSSGQSSGANVLTF	TGTGCCAGCAGTTCCGGACAAAGCTCTGGGGCCAACGTCCTGACTTTC
19	TRBV6-5	NA	TRBD1	TRBJ1-2	CASSYLSNSGTGTRYGYTF	TGTGCCAGCAGTTACCTATCAAATTCCGGGACAGGGACTCGCTATGGCTACACCTTC
12	TRBV7-9	few	NA	TRBJ1-2	CAAQGLVNGYTF	TGTGCCGCTCAGGGTTTAGTGAATGGCTACACCTTC
14	TRBV9	NA	NA	TRBJ1-6	CASSASGPGSPLHF	TGTGCCAGCAGCGCCTCCGGCCCGGGATCACCCCTCCACTTT
14	TRBV7-9	few	NA	TRBJ2-7	CASSLLSSSYEQYF	TGTGCCAGCAGCTTACTGTCCTCCTCCTACGAGCAGTACTTC
14	TRBV27	few	TRBD1	TRBJ2-3	CASRLDRATDTQYF	TGTGCCAGCAGATTGGACAGGGCGACGGATACGCAGTATTTT
15	TRBV4-1	NA	NA	TRBJ2-5	CASSQTSGAGRTQYF	TGCGCCAGCAGCCAGACCTCAGGGGCTGGGAGGACCCAGTACTTC
16	TRBV28	NA	NA	TRBJ1-1	CASSFGTRSVNTEAFF	TGTGCCAGCAGTTTTGGAACCCGGTCGGTGAACACTGAAGCTTTCTTT
18	TRBV20-1	few	TRBD2	TRBJ2-3	CSARPGTSGGYYTDTQYF	TGCAGTGCTAGACCCGGGACTAGCGGGGGCTACTACACAGATACGCAGTATTTT
15	TRBV12-3/TRBV12-4	few	TRBD2	TRBJ2-7	CASSRLAVSSYEQYF	TGTGCCAGCAGTCGACTAGCGGTAAGCTCCTACGAGCAGTACTTC